The 26 T cell receptor beta chains presented below share a single source sample, sequenced in a study of graft-versus-host responses after intestinal transplantation. Their antigens remain unidentified. Measured with immunoSEQ multiplex PCR; TCRdb has only the in-frame clones, and not every one. The table shows under 25,000 clones, with roughly 86% occurring only once. The sample here was unstimulated CD8+ T cells sorted from spleen or lymph node cells, taken before transplant. The receptors come from a human donor who was the organ donor for an intestinal transplant.

The chain joins TRBV5-6 to TRBJ1-2; D is ambiguous. Germline V lookup: CDR1 SGHDT, CDR2 YYEEEE. This CDR3 comprises 15 residues. V shed 3 bases and J shed 4 bases, with 16 bases lying between them. The DNA of the CDR3 is TGTGCCAGCAGCTCAGAAACGGGCCGATTCTATGGCTACACCTTC. Amino acid sequence: CASSSETGRFYGYTF.

The table lists this clone with a count of one. V is TRBV25-1 and J is TRBJ1-1; D is ambiguous. The CDR3 has 13 amino acids. Per germline, CDR1 MGHDK and CDR2 SYGVNS. V was cut by 5 bases and J by 0 bases, with 7 bases left in between. CDR3: CASSPSLNTEAFF. In DNA, the CDR3 is TGTGCCAGCAGTCCCAGCTTGAACACTGAAGCTTTCTTT.

The V call is TRBV19, the J call TRBJ1-1; D is unresolved. Trimming cost V 5 bases and J 4 bases, with 11 bases left between them. Germline CDR1 reads LNHDA; CDR2 reads SQIVND (reference sequence). This CDR3 is built from 13 residues. The CDR3 is CASSVGRATEAFF. The CDR3 DNA reads as TGTGCCAGTAGTGTCGGACGGGCCACTGAAGCTTTCTTT.

The genes are TRBV27 and TRBJ1-2, with D tentatively TRBD1 (5 bases). In germline, CDR1 is MNHEY, CDR2 SMNVEV (reference sequence). CDR3 length: 14 residues. V was shortened by 6 bases and J by 4 bases, with 15 bases between the two germline ends. This chain's CDR3 is CASSSGTAGYGYTF. CDR3 DNA sequence: TGTGCCAGCAGCTCAGGGACCGCGGGCTATGGCTACACCTTC.

The CDR3 reads CASSINQGDPEAFF. In DNA, the CDR3 is TGTGCCAGTAGTATAAATCAGGGGGATCCTGAAGCTTTCTTT. The chain uses TRBV19 and TRBJ1-1; 7 bases agree with TRBD1. J was trimmed by 6 bases and V by 2 bases; bases with no gene match: 6. The germline V gene encodes CDR1 LNHDA and CDR2 SQIVND (reference sequence). The CDR3 contains 14 residues.

This chain connects TRBV28 to TRBJ2-3; 7 nucleotides match TRBD1. CDR1 is MDHEN and CDR2 is SYDVKM in the germline V gene. V was clipped by 5 bases and J by 3 bases; unmatched bases: 14. The CDR3 is 17 amino acids. The CDR3: CASSQGEGAGSTDTQYF. The DNA of the CDR3 is TGTGCCAGCAGTCAGGGCGAGGGGGCAGGGAGTACAGATACGCAGTATTTT.

This clone was observed a single time. This chain connects TRBV19 to TRBJ2-1; 8 bases fit TRBD2. This CDR3 region has 16 residues. From germline, CDR1 is LNHDA and CDR2 SQIVND (reference sequence). Unmatched junction bases numbered 9, after V lost 2 bases and J lost 6 bases. The CDR3 nucleotides are TGTGCCAGTAGTATACTACCGGGACTAGGGGCCAATGAGCAGTTCTTC. It is translated as CASSILPGLGANEQFF.

V and J are TRBV13 and TRBJ2-3, with 9 nucleotides matching TRBD2. V was clipped by 2 bases and J by 1 base; unmatched bases: 10. The CDR3 covers 18 residues. Germline CDR1 PRHDT, CDR2 FYEKMQ (reference sequence). The CDR3 spells CASSLRAGGSLGTDTQYF. CDR3 nucleotides: TGTGCCAGCAGCTTAAGAGCGGGGGGCTCCCTCGGCACAGATACGCAGTATTTT.

The rearrangement links TRBV5-1 to TRBJ2-3; D uncertain. V was cut by 0 bases and J by 6 bases, with 5 bases left in between. Germline V CDR1 and CDR2: SGHRS, YFSETQ. This CDR3 spans 12 amino acids. The CDR3 loop reads CASSLVGDTQYF. The CDR3, as DNA: TGCGCCAGCAGCTTGGTGGGGGATACGCAGTATTTT.

This rearrangement joins TRBV4-1 to TRBJ2-7, with unresolved D. The germline gives CDR1 MGHRA, CDR2 YSYEKL. There are 18 residues in the CDR3. V shed 2 bases and J shed 2 bases, with 22 bases lying between them. Here the CDR3 reads CASSQIVNPQHTPYEQYF. CDR3 in DNA: TGCGCCAGCAGCCAAATTGTGAACCCGCAACATACCCCCTACGAGCAGTACTTC.

This chain links TRBV4-1 with TRBJ1-3; tentative D call: TRBD1 (5 bases). Germline V gene data show CDR1 as MGHRA and CDR2 as YSYEKL. Trimming removed 11 bases from V and 8 bases from J, with 19 bases in between. The CDR3 is made up of 13 amino acids. CDR3: CASGFHGADTIYF. For the CDR3, the DNA is TGCGCCTCAGGATTTCACGGGGCAGACACCATATATTTT.

V gene TRBV9 combines with J gene TRBJ2-3; the D gene is possibly TRBD2 (7 bases). Germline CDR1 reads SGDLS; CDR2 reads YYNGEE. This CDR3 region has 16 residues. Trimming stripped 4 bases from V and 4 bases from J, with 19 bases between. The CDR3 spells CASSSQMGGPADTQYF. The CDR3 nucleotides read TGTGCCAGCAGCTCCCAGATGGGGGGGCCAGCAGATACGCAGTATTTT.

This clone has a handful of counts. The chain couples TRBV7-6 to TRBJ1-2; 10 positions agree with TRBD1. V lost 5 bases to trimming and J lost 6 bases; unmatched junction nucleotides: 6. Germline V CDR1 and CDR2: SGHVS, FNYEAQ. The CDR3 has 14 residues. This CDR3 reads CASSPGTGANGYTF. The CDR3 coding sequence is TGTGCCAGCAGCCCAGGGACAGGGGCAAATGGCTACACCTTC.

This chain links TRBV6-5 with TRBJ1-2, with 9 bases identical to TRBD1. From germline, CDR1 is MNHEY and CDR2 SVGAGI. CDR3 length: 15 amino acids. J gave up 4 bases and V 4 bases, and 7 bases lay outside the gene matches. In DNA, the CDR3 is TGTGCCAGCAGTTCCTACGGGACAGGGTTCTATGGCTACACCTTC. Translated: CASSSYGTGFYGYTF.

The chain links TRBV5-4 to TRBJ1-2; D gene ambiguous. The CDR3 covers 15 residues. Deletions cut 4 bases from V and 3 bases from J, with 16 bases between. Germline V CDR1 and CDR2: SGHNT, YYREEE (reference sequence). DNA for the CDR3: TGTGCCAGCAGCATCGGACGGAACAGCCACTATGGCTACACCTTC. As protein: CASSIGRNSHYGYTF.

This chain joins TRBV5-8 and TRBJ1-4, with D possibly matching TRBD1 (5 bases). V dropped 7 bases and J dropped 4 bases, with 20 bases sitting between them. The CDR3 is 16 residues long. Germline V lookup: CDR1 SGHTS, CDR2 YDEGEE. Here the CDR3 DNA reads TGTGCCAGCCTGCGTAGGGACCCCGACATTAATGAAAAACTGTTTTTT. This translates into CASLRRDPDINEKLFF. Looking up the rest from reference TRBV5-8 and TRBJ1-4 gives the full variable domain: EAGVTQSPTHLIKTRGQQATLRCSPISGHTSVYWYQQALGLGLQFLLWYDEGEERNRGNFPPRFSGRQFPNYSSELNVNALELEDSALYLCASLRRDPDINEKLFFGSGTQLSVL.

This chain connects TRBV7-6 to TRBJ1-5; TRBD1 is a possible D gene (5 bases). The ends were cut back, 5 bases at V and 4 bases at J, with 12 bases in the middle. The germline CDR1 and CDR2 sequences are SGHVS and FNYEAQ. This CDR3 has 14 residues. The CDR3 loop reads CASSRTQDNQPQHF. The CDR3 DNA is TGTGCCAGCAGCCGAACACAGGATAATCAGCCCCAGCATTTT.

The chain combines TRBV12-5 with TRBJ1-2; D unclear. Trimming took off 2 bases at V and 0 bases at J, with 13 bases between the two ends. Germline V gene sequence: CDR1 LGHNT, CDR2 FRNRAP. The CDR3 totals 16 residues. As DNA, the CDR3 is TGTGCTAGTGGTTTGCCAAGATCAGAATCTAACTATGGCTACACCTTC. It yields the protein CASGLPRSESNYGYTF.

The chain has TRBV29-1 and TRBJ2-2; a weak D match, TRBD2 (5 bases). Germline CDR1 reads SQVTM; CDR2 reads ANQGSEA. Trimming cost V 3 bases and J 7 bases, with 15 bases left between them. This CDR3 has 14 amino acids. CDR3 loop: CSVDLRGKSGELFF. The CDR3 DNA is TGCAGCGTTGATTTGAGAGGGAAGAGCGGGGAGCTGTTTTTT.

This chain links TRBV4-2 with TRBJ2-1, with no clear D. There are 17 residues in the CDR3. The germline V gene encodes CDR1 LGHNA and CDR2 YNFKEQ. Trimming took off 0 bases at V and 5 bases at J, with 17 bases between the two ends. The DNA of the CDR3 is TGTGCCAGCAGCCAAGACCCCCCGCCATCTAGGAACAATGAGCAGTTCTTC. This sequence encodes CASSQDPPPSRNNEQFF.

The sample holds one count of this clone. The chain has TRBV9 and TRBJ2-2, with TRBD1 matching 10 bases. Germline assignment: CDR1 SGDLS and CDR2 YYNGEE. The CDR3 covers 15 residues. The ends lost 3 bases at V and 5 bases at J; junction bases unmatched: 4. DNA of the CDR3: TGTGCCAGCAGCGACCGGGACAGGGGAACCGGGGAGCTGTTTTTT. Translation: CASSDRDRGTGELFF. Looking up the rest from reference TRBV9 and TRBJ2-2 gives the full variable domain: DSGVTQTPKHLITATGQRVTLRCSPRSGDLSVYWYQQSLDQGLQFLIQYYNGEERAKGNILERFSAQQFPDLHSELNLSSLELGDSALYFCASSDRDRGTGELFFGEGSRLTVL.

The chain has TRBV29-1 and TRBJ2-1, with D uncertain. Germline V gene data show CDR1 as SQVTM and CDR2 as ANQGSEA. CDR3 length: 14 residues. With 8 bases removed from V and 8 bases from J, the gap between germline ends came to 22 bases. CDR3 protein: CSHEGILSDDEQFF. CDR3 in DNA: TGCAGCCACGAAGGGATTTTATCTGACGATGAGCAGTTCTTC.

The CDR3 DNA follows: TGTGCTAGTGGTTTGGTACTGAGGGAGCAGTACTTC. It translates to CASGLVLREQYF. V and J are TRBV12-5 and TRBJ2-7, with unresolved D. The CDR3 contains 12 residues. Germline CDR1 LGHNT, CDR2 FRNRAP. Trimming left V 0 bases short and J 7 bases short, with 7 bases between.

The table lists this clone with a few counts. The V and J genes are TRBV6-1 and TRBJ1-5; no clear D gene. V was cut by 4 bases and J by 7 bases, with 8 bases left in between. CDR3 length: 12 amino acids. The V gene's germline CDR1 is MNHNS and CDR2 SASEGT. CDR3 protein: CASSVSSQPQHF. CDR3 sequence (DNA): TGTGCCAGCAGTGTGAGTTCGCAGCCCCAGCATTTT.

V gene TRBV9 combines with J gene TRBJ2-7; 11 nucleotides line up with TRBD2. Germline values: CDR1 SGDLS, CDR2 YYNGEE. V shed 3 bases and J 0 bases; nucleotides not matched to a gene: 2. This CDR3 has 15 amino acids. CDR3 DNA: TGTGCCAGCAGCGCTAGCGGGAGGACCTCCTACGAGCAGTACTTC. It codes for CASSASGRTSYEQYF.

The CDR3 region is CASSPLQGSGYGYTF. The CDR3 coding sequence is TGTGCCAGCAGCCCATTACAGGGGTCGGGCTATGGCTACACCTTC. The rearrangement uses TRBV7-9 and TRBJ1-2, with 7 bases that match TRBD1. J gave up 4 bases and V 5 bases, and 10 bases lay outside the gene matches. The CDR3 is 15 amino acids. CDR1 is SEHNR and CDR2 is FQNEAQ in the germline V gene (reference sequence).